The present entry profiles one TCR delta chain with its context. The antigen it binds to is not known. The mismatch at residue 15 between this DNA's translation and the TCRdb protein of a much larger clone likely reflects a read error; the protein shown is translated from the DNA. Receptors were amplified or captured by multiplex PCR. A 32-plex assay amplified the genomic DNA, with primers for all 8 TRDV and 4 TRDJ genes spanning the CDR3. A 12-nucleotide UMI was added during around 3 barcoding PCR cycles, followed by a second PCR with Illumina adapter primers. Libraries were purified with AMPure XP beads and quality-checked on a Fragment Analyzer with the HS NGS Fragment kit. An Illumina MiniSeq mid-output kit with roughly 20% PhiX and 150 cycles of paired-end reads was used for sequencing. Under the source paper's analysis protocol: Reads were processed with MIGEC version 1.2.9 to group reads by UMI and build error-corrected consensus sequences. Modified VDJtools version 1.2.1 scripts and the tcR R package were used for post-processing. In TCRdb, clones were called once more from the public reads by CATT, and rows of identical DNA were later combined. For this entry, the V and J calls and clone size follow TCRdb and not the study's own pipeline. The sample table records 680 or so delta-chain clones; about 16% of these occur just once. The ten largest make up approximately 83% of the sample.

The germline V gene encodes CDR1 TSWWSYY and CDR2 QGS. From its cysteine to its phenylalanine, the CDR3 spans 26 amino acids. Of the read, only the CDR3 DNA is kept; its 78 bases are in frame from base 1. The germline V end is reduced by 5 bases and the J end by 1 base; junction bases left unmatched: 40. The data originate from a study of DNA immune sequencing with unique molecular identifiers (dated by TCRdb to the early 2020s). At the level of the whole study: Immunomagnetic cell separation was used to enrich gammadelta T cells from buffy coats, and the genomic DNA of the enriched gammadelta T cells was then sequenced. Fluorescence-activated cell sorting was used to enrich gammadelta T cells from PBMC of 10 healthy individuals. For the enriched versus non-enriched comparison, around 0.09 ug enriched gammadelta T-cell DNA and about 1 ug non-enriched PBMC DNA were sequenced. An ultrasensitive DNA-based TRD repertoire sequencing method using PCR-introduced unique molecular identifiers was developed and validated in the study. Validation of the method was performed on synthetic reference molecules and on blood samples from healthy individuals. Healthy individuals were used as donors, and sorted peripheral blood gammadelta T cells were profiled from nine to eleven of these donors. Results the study describes overall, beyond this receptor: Healthy donors differed in TRD repertoire diversity, and several donors were highly oligoclonal, meaning the top 5 clonotypes made up more than half of productive molecules. Among clonotypes from healthy donors, the most common TRD rearrangement was TRDV2 paired with TRDJ1. The primer-based approach is unable to detect novel TRD sequences that the primers do not target.

In this chain, TRDV1 is recombined with TRDJ1; TRDD3 fits 7 bases in the junction. The J gene, missing from TCRdb, was assigned here through DNA to germline matching. This TCR came from a human donor in good health. Sequencing input: gamma-delta T cells from PBMCs. The CDR3 reads as follows: CALGHGECLLLLATEGYKFSTDKLIF. The base sequence is TGTGCTCTTGGGCATGGAGAGTGCCTTCTTCTGCTAGCTACTGAGGGATACAAATTCTCCACCGATAAACTCATCTTT.